This TCR beta chain derives from a study of radiation and T cells in renal cell carcinoma (TCRdb year 2020). For the study in its entirety: TCR beta sequencing covered 55 or so samples in total, comprising around 26 tumors and 27 peripheral blood samples. Across all 50 or so samples, under 5,000,000 unique CDR3 nucleotide sequences, encoding roughly 2,600,000 unique CDR3 amino acid sequences, were identified. The final blood draw was performed at 4 weeks after radiation, at the same time as nephrectomy.

TCR beta libraries were generated from genomic DNA with the immunoSEQ kit, following the manufacturer's recommendations. To prepare libraries, a first multiplex PCR with proprietary primers was run, followed by a second PCR that added unique barcodes, and a bead cleanup was done after each round. A positive control reaction and a negative control reaction, both provided in the kit, were run with every batch of samples. The final libraries were assessed on an Agilent 4200 TapeStation D1000 ScreenTape, pooled by volume, and quantified by qPCR. Sequencing ran on an Illumina NextSeq500 with a MidOutput 150-cycle cartridge, using 156 Read1 and 15 Index1 cycles with kit custom primers. The pooled library was loaded at about 1 pM, and roughly 20% PhiX control was spiked in. Regarding the original processing steps: Vendor-processed data were analyzed in R, with a clonotype defined as all T cells sharing the same CDR3 nucleotide sequence. For clone abundance analyses, frequencies were normalized to the 10,000 most abundant clones in each sample. Before analysis, public T cell clones were removed, and these numbered fewer than five per sample on average. A difference in abundance of at least 32-fold between compartments was used to define tumor-enriched and baseline blood-enriched clonotypes. Clonotypes expanded or contracted between blood time points were identified with a beta-binomial differential abundance model. Similarity between tumor and blood repertoires was quantified using the Baroni-Urbani and Buser coefficient, and groups were compared with two-tailed Wilcoxon tests in R. The clones in this table, taken by TCRdb from immuneACCESS, are in-frame only. Not every clone is retained; where verified, under half of the shortfall comes from an unresolved V gene, and the cause of the rest is unknown. That table gives V, J and clone size, and the DNA gave D and trimming. The sample table holds around 94,000 clones, of which over 80% were seen once. The leading ten clones occupy approximately 8.8% of the sample.

The study at large found these results: No pretreatment tumor biopsies were available, so the baseline intratumoral presence of clonotypes could not be determined. Effects of radiation dose or scheduling on the TCR repertoire could not be addressed with the single-armed trial design. In blood, the top tumor clonotypes increased between baseline and 2 weeks post-radiation and then shrank by 4 weeks, which suggests that tumor-resident clones expanded only transiently. Tracking of blood repertoire dynamics stopped at roughly four weeks after treatment, with no follow-up past that point.

In light of the paper, this sample's time point label describes: blood 4 weeks post-SBRT, at nephrectomy. The treatment or condition label for this specimen denotes: 15 Gy SBRT to primary tumor, nephrectomy 4 weeks later. Samples were obtained from a clinical trial, in which 15 Gy stereotactic body radiation therapy was delivered to primary renal cell carcinomas and nephrectomy was performed 4 weeks later. To track tumor-enriched clonotypes, serial peripheral blood was sampled from radiation-treated patients at baseline and at 2 weeks and 4 weeks after SBRT. Renal cell carcinoma with clear cell pathology was present in all patients. Genomic DNA for TCR sequencing was prepared using the QIAamp DNA Blood Mini Kit (Qiagen). Only samples passing all quality control checks were included in the analyses. On this clone: The specificity of this receptor is unknown. No base quality information exists; no much larger clone differs at one position.

CDR1 and CDR2 are drawn from the germline V gene: MDHEN, SYDVKM. The junction shows trimming of 5 bases on V and 3 bases on J, plus 19 bases between the germline ends. The CDR3, from cysteine to phenylalanine, totals 16 residues. Solely the CDR3 DNA is kept, with 48 bases framed from the first base. Recombination joined TRBV28 with TRBJ1-1, with a weak D call of TRBD1 (6 bases match). Sequencing was performed on blood, taken from a patient whose treatment included radiotherapy and nephrectomy. This TCR came from a man aged 50 to 60 with renal cell carcinoma. The DNA is as follows: TGTGCCAGCAGTGCGCCCGAAGGGGGGCGGGACACTGAAGCTTTCTTT. This sequence encodes CASSAPEGGRDTEAFF.